This TCR beta chain came from a study of OX40 agonist ivuxolimab in advanced cancers. Some clones are missing from TCRdb's copy, which holds only in-frame ones; the method was immunoSEQ multiplex PCR. The sample includes around 87,000 clones, around 94% seen only once; the top ten take 2% to 3%. Study observations and caveats: With doses of 0.1-3.0 mg/kg, partial responders showed among the lowest clonal expansion.

It was autoimmune disease history or systemic immunosuppression that excluded patients. CDR1 SGHDT and CDR2 YYEEEE come from the germline V gene. V was shortened by 6 bases and J by 5 bases, with 15 bases between the two germline ends. The CDR3 extends over 14 amino acids. Concerning this clone: Its cognate antigen is unknown.

The input for sequencing was CD4+ or CD8+ T cells sorted from blood, taken in a trial of the OX40 agonist ivuxolimab. The V gene is TRBV5-6, the J gene TRBJ2-1, with D perhaps matching TRBD2 (6 bases). The receptor was isolated from an adult with an advanced solid tumor such as melanoma, head and neck, liver or kidney cancer. CDR3 sequence: CASTWGTGHNEQFF. The CDR3, as DNA: TGTGCCAGCACTTGGGGGACTGGCCACAATGAGCAGTTCTTC.